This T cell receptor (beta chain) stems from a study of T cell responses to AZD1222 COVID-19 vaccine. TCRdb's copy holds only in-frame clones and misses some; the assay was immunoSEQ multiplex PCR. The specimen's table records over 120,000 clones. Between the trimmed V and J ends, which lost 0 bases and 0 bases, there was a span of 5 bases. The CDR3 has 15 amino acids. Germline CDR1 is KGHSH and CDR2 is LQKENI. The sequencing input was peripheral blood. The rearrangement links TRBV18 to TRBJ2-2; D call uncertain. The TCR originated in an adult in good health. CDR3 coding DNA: TGTGCCAGCTCACCACCAAGGGCGAACACCGGGGAGCTGTTTTTT. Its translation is CASSPPRANTGELFF.